The clone carrying this T cell receptor beta chain was detected a few times. The antigen remains unidentified. Expressed TCRB transcripts got sequenced, as all isolated RNA was reverse transcribed. The data were produced by immunoSEQ multiplex PCR, yet TCRdb's version contains in-frame clones alone and is incomplete. The sample comprises about 150,000 clones, about 9% of which are singletons, and around 0.7% rests with the top ten. The sample is drawn from a study of beta chain features in type 1 diabetes. Study-wide results and limits: When Type 1 diabetes patients were examined, their TCRB CDR3s proved moderately but significantly shorter in all four CD4+ subsets.

In germline, CDR1 is LGHNA, CDR2 YNFKEQ. This CDR3 spans 16 amino acids. V was clipped by 0 bases and J by 7 bases; unmatched bases: 4. Sorted populations all had greater than 98% purity. This sequence originates from a woman in her twenties or thirties with type 1 diabetes. Source material: central memory CD4+ T cells from blood. V and J are TRBV4-2 and TRBJ1-4; 11 bases line up with TRBD1. CDR3 residues: CASSQDTGTGGEKLFF. In nucleotides, the CDR3 is TGTGCCAGCAGCCAAGATACCGGGACAGGGGGTGAAAAACTGTTTTTT.